This T cell receptor beta chain was sequenced during a study of blood T cell repertoires in COVID-19. Study at large: Sources were T cells, B-cell-depleted T cells, or PBMCs; the material itself was cDNA or gDNA.

Here immunoSEQ multiplex PCR was the method, and the copy in TCRdb shows in-frame clones only, minus some. The repertoire has some 360,000 clones, approximately 89% of them found once; the top ten carry roughly 3.9%. The CDR3 has 14 residues. After removal of 7 bases from V and 3 bases from J, the junction contained 4 bases not matched to a gene. Germline V gene sequence: CDR1 SGHRS, CDR2 YFSETQ. The sample comprised peripheral blood. V and J are TRBV5-1 and TRBJ1-4; 9 nucleotides align to TRBD1. This TCR was recovered from a woman aged 55-69 years with COVID-19, enrolled during active disease. CDR3 sequence (DNA): TGCGCCAGCCAAACAGGGGGCTCTAATGAAAAACTGTTTTTT. Amino acids: CASQTGGSNEKLFF. Combining the CDR3 with reference TRBV5-1 and TRBJ1-4 gives the whole variable domain KAGVTQTPRYLIKTRGQQVTLSCSPISGHRSVSWYQQTPGQGLQFLFEYFSETQRNKGNFPGRFSGRQFSNSRSEMNVSTLELGDSALYLCASQTGGSNEKLFFGSGTQLSVL.